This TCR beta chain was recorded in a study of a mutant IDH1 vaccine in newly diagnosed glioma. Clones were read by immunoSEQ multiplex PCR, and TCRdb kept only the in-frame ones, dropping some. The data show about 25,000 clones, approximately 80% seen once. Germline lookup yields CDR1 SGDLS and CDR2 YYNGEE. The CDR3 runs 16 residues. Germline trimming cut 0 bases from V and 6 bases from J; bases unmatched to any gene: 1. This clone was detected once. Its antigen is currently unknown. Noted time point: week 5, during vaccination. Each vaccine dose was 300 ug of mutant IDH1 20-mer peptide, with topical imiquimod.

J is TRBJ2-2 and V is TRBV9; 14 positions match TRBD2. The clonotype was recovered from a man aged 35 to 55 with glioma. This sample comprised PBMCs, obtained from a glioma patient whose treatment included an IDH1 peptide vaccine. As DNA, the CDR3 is TGTGCCAGCAGCGTAGGACTAGCGGGAGGGTCCGGGGAGCTGTTTTTT. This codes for CASSVGLAGGSGELFF.